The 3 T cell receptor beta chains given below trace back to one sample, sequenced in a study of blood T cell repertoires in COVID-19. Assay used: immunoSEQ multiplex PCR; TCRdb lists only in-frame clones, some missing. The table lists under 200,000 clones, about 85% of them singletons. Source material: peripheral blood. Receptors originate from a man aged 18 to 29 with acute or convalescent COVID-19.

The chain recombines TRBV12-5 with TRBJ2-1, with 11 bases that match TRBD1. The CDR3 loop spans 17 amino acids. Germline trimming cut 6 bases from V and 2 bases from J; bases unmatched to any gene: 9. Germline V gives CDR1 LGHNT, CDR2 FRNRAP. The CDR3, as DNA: TGTGCTAGTGGCAACCCCTGGACAGGGGGCGCCTACAATGAGCAGTTCTTC. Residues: CASGNPWTGGAYNEQFF.

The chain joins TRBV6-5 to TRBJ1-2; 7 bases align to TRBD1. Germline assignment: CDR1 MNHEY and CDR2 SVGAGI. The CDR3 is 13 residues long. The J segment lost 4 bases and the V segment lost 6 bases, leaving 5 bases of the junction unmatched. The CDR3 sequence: CASRMDRTYGYTF. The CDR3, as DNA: TGTGCCAGCAGGATGGACAGGACCTATGGCTACACCTTC.

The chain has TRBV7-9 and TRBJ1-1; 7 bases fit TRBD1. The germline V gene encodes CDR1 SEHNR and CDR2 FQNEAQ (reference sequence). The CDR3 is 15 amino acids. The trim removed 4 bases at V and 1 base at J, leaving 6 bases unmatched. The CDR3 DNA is TGTGCCAGCAGCTCCGCCAGGACAGGGAACACTGAAGCTTTCTTT. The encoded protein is CASSSARTGNTEAFF.